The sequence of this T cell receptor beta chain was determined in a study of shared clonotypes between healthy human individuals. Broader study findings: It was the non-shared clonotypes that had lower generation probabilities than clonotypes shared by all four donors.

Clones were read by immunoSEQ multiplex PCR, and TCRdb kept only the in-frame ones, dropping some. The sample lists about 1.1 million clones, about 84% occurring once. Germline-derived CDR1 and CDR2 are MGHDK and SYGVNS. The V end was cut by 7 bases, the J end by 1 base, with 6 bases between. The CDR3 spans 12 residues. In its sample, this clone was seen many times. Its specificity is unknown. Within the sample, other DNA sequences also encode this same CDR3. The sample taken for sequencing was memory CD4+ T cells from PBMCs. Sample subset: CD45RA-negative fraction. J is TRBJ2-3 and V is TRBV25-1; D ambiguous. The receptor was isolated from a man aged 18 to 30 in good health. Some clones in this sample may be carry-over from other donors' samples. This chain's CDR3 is CASNRGTDTQYF. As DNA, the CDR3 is TGTGCCAGCAACCGCGGCACAGATACGCAGTATTTT. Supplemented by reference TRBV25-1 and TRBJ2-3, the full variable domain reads EADIYQTPRYLVIGTGKKITLECSQTMGHDKMYWYQQDPGMELHLIHYSYGVNSTEKGDLSSESTVSRIRTEHFPLTLESARPSHTSQYLCASNRGTDTQYFGPGTRLTVL.